A single sample gave rise to the 11 T cell receptor beta chains below, sequenced in a study of T cell repertoires in cytomegalovirus infection. Each CDR3 protein gets one entry after TCRdb re-called the reads with MiXCR. The table shows 650,000 to 850,000 distinct CDR3 sequences, with 25% to 30% occurring only once. No antigen has been assigned to these receptors. This specimen was cultured CD8+ T cells from PBMCs, taken from culture after CMV antigen stimulation. These receptors all stem from a human donor in good health (CMV status not recorded). Some clones in this sample may be carry-over from other donors' samples.

This clonotype was seen a handful of times. CDR3 nucleotide sequence: TGTGCCAGCAGTCCATACGACAGGGGCAATCAGCCCCAGCATTTT. Amino acids: CASSPYDRGNQPQHF. The chain couples TRBV27 to TRBJ1-5; TRBD1 aligns across 7 bases. CDR1 MNHEY and CDR2 SMNVEV come from the germline V gene (reference sequence). J gave up 2 bases and V 5 bases, and 6 bases lay outside the gene matches. The CDR3 is 15 amino acids.

The rearrangement joins TRBV6-5 to TRBJ2-3; no clear D gene. The CDR3 length is 14 residues. Germline values: CDR1 MNHEY, CDR2 SVGAGI. Trimming removed 2 bases from V and 2 bases from J, with 8 bases in between. Here the CDR3 reads CASSYAYFTDTQYF. The CDR3 nucleotides read TGTGCCAGCAGTTACGCCTACTTCACAGATACGCAGTATTTT.

The chain couples TRBV7-6 to TRBJ1-1; D remains unclear. The germline CDR1 and CDR2 sequences are SGHVS and FNYEAQ. Trimming left V 3 bases short and J 8 bases short, with 22 bases between. The CDR3 is 16 residues long. CDR3: CASSFPSRGIAGEAFF. CDR3 nucleotide sequence: TGTGCCAGCAGCTTTCCGAGTCGGGGAATAGCGGGGGAAGCTTTCTTT.

The chain employs TRBV15 and TRBJ2-1; 7 positions agree with TRBD1. CDR1 is LNHNV and CDR2 is YYDKDF in the germline V gene (reference sequence). Trimming took 0 bases from V and 0 from J; bases not matched to a gene: 2. The CDR3 totals 16 residues. The CDR3 protein is CATSRDGDSSYNEQFF. CDR3 nucleotide sequence: TGTGCCACCAGCAGAGATGGGGACAGCTCCTACAATGAGCAGTTCTTC.

J is TRBJ2-7 and V is TRBV15; D unclear. Trimming pared 0 bases from V and 0 bases from J, leaving 6 bases between. Germline V gene data show CDR1 as LNHNV and CDR2 as YYDKDF (reference sequence). This CDR3 region has 14 residues. The CDR3 is CATSRDRASYEQYV. CDR3 DNA sequence: TGTGCCACCAGCAGAGATAGGGCCTCCTACGAGCAGTACGTC.

This clonotype was counted ten times or more. The chain links TRBV24-1 to TRBJ2-5; maybe TRBD2 (7 bases). The germline CDR1 and CDR2 sequences are KGHDR and SFDVKD. The CDR3 totals 14 residues. Trimming shortened V by 5 bases and J by 2 bases, and 11 bases separated the two germline ends. The CDR3 nucleotides read TGTGCCACCAGTGGGGGGGGCGAACAAGAGACCCAGTACTTC. Amino acid sequence: CATSGGGEQETQYF.

This clonotype has only a few counts. The V gene is TRBV10-3, the J gene TRBJ1-1; a weak D match, TRBD1 (6 bases). Trimming took off 2 bases at V and 0 bases at J, with 10 bases between the two ends. There are 15 residues in the CDR3. CDR1 and CDR2 (germline): ENHRY, SYGVKD. The CDR3 DNA sequence: TGTGCCATCAGTGAGGTCCACAGGGTGAACACTGAAGCTTTCTTT. Translation: CAISEVHRVNTEAFF.

The V and J genes are TRBV20-1 and TRBJ1-2, with 9 bases that match TRBD1. The germline V gene encodes CDR1 DFQATT and CDR2 SNEGSKA (reference sequence). Germline trimming cut 5 bases from V and 4 bases from J; bases unmatched to any gene: 8. The CDR3 length is 14 residues. The CDR3 loop reads CSAPTGGPLYGYTF. Here the CDR3 DNA reads TGCAGTGCTCCGACAGGGGGGCCACTCTATGGCTACACCTTC.

CDR3 nucleotide sequence: TGTGCCAGCAGCTTAGCCCCGAGGGGGCAGTACGACGGCTACACCTTC. Translation gives CASSLAPRGQYDGYTF. The chain links TRBV11-2 to TRBJ1-2; 7 bases align to TRBD1. Germline loops: CDR1 SGHAT, CDR2 FQNNGV. V was clipped by 1 base and J by 8 bases; unmatched bases: 13. The length of the CDR3 is 16 residues.

This clonotype showed up many times. The chain employs TRBV7-6 and TRBJ1-2; D possibly corresponds to TRBD1 (6 bases). The CDR3 runs 15 residues. Trimming stripped 3 bases from V and 0 bases from J, with 11 bases between. Germline V lookup: CDR1 SGHVS, CDR2 FNYEAQ. The CDR3, as DNA: TGTGCCAGCAGCTTGGCAGGGGAAGCTAACTATGGCTACACCTTC. It encodes CASSLAGEANYGYTF.

This clonotype was seen repeatedly, ten times or more. The chain links TRBV7-2 to TRBJ2-5; D gene uncertain. V lost 0 bases and J lost 3, with 11 bases in between. The CDR3 sequence is 15 residues long. Germline values: CDR1 SGHTA, CDR2 FQGNSA. The CDR3 here is CASSLAGSPEETQYF. The CDR3, as DNA: TGTGCCAGCAGCTTAGCCGGGTCTCCCGAAGAGACCCAGTACTTC.